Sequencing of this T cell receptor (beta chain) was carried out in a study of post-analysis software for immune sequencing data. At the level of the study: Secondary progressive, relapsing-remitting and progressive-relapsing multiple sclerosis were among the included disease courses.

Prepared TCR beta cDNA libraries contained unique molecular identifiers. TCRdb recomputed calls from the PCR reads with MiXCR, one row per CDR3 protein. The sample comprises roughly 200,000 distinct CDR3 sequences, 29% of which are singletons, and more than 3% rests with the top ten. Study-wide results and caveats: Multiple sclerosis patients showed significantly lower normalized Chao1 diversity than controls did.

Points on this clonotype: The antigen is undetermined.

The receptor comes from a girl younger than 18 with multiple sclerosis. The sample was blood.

This CDR3 reads CASSLGDRASGANVLTF. The CDR3 nucleotides are TGTGCCAGCAGTTTGGGGGACAGGGCCTCTGGGGCCAACGTCCTGACTTTC. The chain employs TRBV12-3 or TRBV12-4 and TRBJ2-6, with TRBD1 matching 9 bases. The CDR3 spans 17 residues. V was clipped by 3 bases and J by 0 bases; unmatched bases: 3.